One sample yielded the 24 T cell receptor beta chains listed below, sequenced in a study of tumor and adjacent non-tumor tissue in lung cancer. TCRbeta libraries were built with three rounds of nested PCR, modified from ARM-PCR. TCRdb re-called the multiplex PCR reads with MiXCR, one entry per CDR3 protein. The profile shows roughly 120,000 distinct CDR3 sequences, around 75% of them singletons. This sample's RNA came from whole unsorted tissue. The sequenced sample was lung tumor tissue. These receptors were taken from a woman between 55 and 75 years old with non-small cell lung cancer.

Regarding this clonotype: One junction end disagrees with the germline gene, perhaps due to a read error. This chain connects TRBV4-2 to TRBJ1-4, with D unresolved. This CDR3 is 16 amino acids long. In germline, CDR1 is LGHNA, CDR2 YNFKEQ. In DNA, the CDR3 is TGTGCCAGGAGCCATCATGGACTCCGAGGGAATGAAAAACTGTTTTTT. This translates into CARSHHGLRGNEKLFF.

The chain links TRBV6-2 or TRBV6-3 to TRBJ2-7, with 7 bases fitting TRBD2. The germline CDR1 and CDR2 sequences are MNHEY and SVGEGT. With V trimmed by 2 bases and J by 0 bases, 16 bases remained unmatched. The CDR3 runs to 19 residues. As DNA, the CDR3 is TGTGCCAGCAGTTACATTTCTATAACGGGAGGCTTTCTCTCCTACGAGCAGTACTTC. This sequence encodes CASSYISITGGFLSYEQYF.

A note on this clonotype: Possible read error: a much larger clone is one base away. The V and J genes are TRBV20-1 and TRBJ1-5; D ambiguous. The CDR3 consists of 13 residues. The germline V gene encodes CDR1 DFQATT and CDR2 SNEGSKA (reference sequence). DNA of the CDR3: TGCAGTGCTAGGTCCGTGAGAGATCAGCCCCAGCGTTTT. Protein: CSARSVRDQPQRF.

On this clonotype: A much larger clonotype is one base distant, so this may be a read error. The rearrangement links TRBV5-5 to TRBJ2-7; D is tentatively TRBD1 or TRBD2 (5 bases each). There are 14 residues in the CDR3. Per the germline V gene, CDR1 is SGHKS and CDR2 is YYEKEE (reference sequence). CDR3 sequence reads: CACRNWGRTYEQYF. CDR3 nucleotide sequence: TGTGCCTGCAGAAACTGGGGACGGACCTACGAGCAGTACTTC.

This clonotype was counted at least ten times. V gene TRBV29-1 combines with J gene TRBJ2-5; 9 nucleotides agree with TRBD1. Trimming at V came to 7 bases and at J to 4 bases, leaving 4 bases not matched to a gene. The germline gives CDR1 SQVTM, CDR2 ANQGSEA. The CDR3 length is 12 residues. The CDR3 sequence: CSGRQGGETQYF. The CDR3 DNA reads as TGCAGCGGGAGACAGGGGGGAGAGACCCAGTACTTC.

In regard to this clonotype: The CDR3 end shows no conserved phenylalanine or tryptophan, and so a read error is likely. This chain connects TRBV11-1 to TRBJ1-2; D might be TRBD1 (6 bases). The CDR3 is made up of 14 amino acids. Germline loops: CDR1 SGHAT, CDR2 FQDESV (reference sequence). The CDR3 is CANSSQGPLYGYTS. CDR3 nucleotide sequence: TGTGCTAACAGCTCACAGGGCCCGCTCTATGGCTACACCTCC.

As to this clonotype: The junction does not match germline at one end; this may be a read error. The genes are TRBV11-2 and TRBJ1-1, with D uncertain. The CDR3 contains 15 residues. Germline V CDR1 and CDR2: SGHAT, FQNNGV. CDR3 loop: CASNLDSGRGTEVFF. The CDR3 coding sequence is TGTGCCAGCAACTTAGATTCGGGAAGAGGCACTGAAGTTTTCTTT.

In this sample, this clonotype turned up a few times. This may come from a read error, since a much larger clone is one base off. This chain links TRBV12-3 or TRBV12-4 with TRBJ1-5, with 7 bases matching TRBD1. This CDR3 spans 12 amino acids. This CDR3 reads CVIGTADQPQHF. The CDR3 region has the DNA TGTGTCATCGGGACAGCTGATCAGCCCCAGCATTTT.

About this clonotype: One base away lies a much larger clone, so this may be a sequencing read error. Since no conserved phenylalanine or tryptophan closes the CDR3, a read error is the likely cause. The chain couples TRBV20-1 to TRBJ2-1, with D perhaps TRBD1 (6 bases). CDR3 size: 15 residues. Deletions cut 5 bases from V and 0 bases from J, with 14 bases between. Germline assignment: CDR1 DFQATT and CDR2 SNEGSKA (reference sequence). Written as DNA, the CDR3 is TGCAGTGCTCCTCACGGACAGTTCTCCTACAATGAGCAGTTCCTC. Protein: CSAPHGQFSYNEQFL.

Only a few counts were recorded for this clonotype. The chain has TRBV6-4 and TRBJ1-1, with 10 bases aligning to TRBD1. This CDR3 comprises 13 residues. Trimming removed 6 bases from V and 6 bases from J; junction bases left unmatched: 4. Germline lookup yields CDR1 MRHNA and CDR2 SNTAGT. The CDR3 nucleotides read TGTGCCAGCAGGGCAGGGACAGGGGCTGAAGCTTTCTTT. Encoded protein: CASRAGTGAEAFF.

With respect to this clonotype: One end of the junction does not line up with germline, which may come from a read error. The chain couples TRBV11-3 to TRBJ2-1, with 7 bases that match TRBD2. Germline V CDR1 and CDR2: SGHNT, YENEEA. The CDR3 totals 18 residues. The chain's CDR3 is CVSMQERGDPAGINEQFF. As DNA, the CDR3 is TGTGTCAGCATGCAGGAACGGGGGGACCCAGCGGGGATCAATGAGCAGTTCTTC.

This clonotype was observed a single time. A clone one base away is much larger, so this may be a read error. DNA for the CDR3: TGTGCCAGCAGTTACGGGGGACACATCGGGGGACTAGAGACCCAGTACTTC. Translation: CASSYGGHIGGLETQYF. The chain has TRBV6-2 or TRBV6-3 and TRBJ2-5; perhaps D is TRBD1 or TRBD2 (6 bases each). The CDR3 sequence is 17 residues long. CDR1 MNHEY and CDR2 SVGEGT come from the germline V gene. V was pared by 2 bases and J by 4 bases, with 20 bases between.

A word on this clonotype: With a much larger clone just one base away, this may be a read error. The genes are TRBV20-1 and TRBJ2-7, with TRBD2 matching over 8 bases. The CDR3 is 14 residues long. Germline-derived CDR1 and CDR2 are DFQATT and SNEGSKA (reference sequence). The CDR3 coding sequence is TGCTGTGCCTCACAACCGGGACTAGGACCCGAGCAGTACTTC. This sequence encodes CCASQPGLGPEQYF.

Only a few counts were recorded for this clonotype. The chain links TRBV28 to TRBJ2-7; D remains ambiguous. Germline values: CDR1 MDHEN, CDR2 SYDVKM. CDR3 size: 12 residues. The ends were cut back, 3 bases at V and 7 bases at J, with 10 bases in the middle. The CDR3 reads CASSFSVGEQYF. In DNA form, the CDR3 reads TGTGCCAGCAGTTTTTCAGTAGGAGAGCAGTACTTC.

Many counts were recorded for this clonotype. This chain uses TRBV6-6 with TRBJ2-2, with D perhaps matching TRBD2 (5 bases). The V gene lost 2 bases and the J gene lost 1 base, with 8 bases spanning the gap. The CDR3 covers 15 residues. The germline V gene encodes CDR1 MNHNY and CDR2 SVGAGI (reference sequence). Here the CDR3 reads CASSYERWNTGELFF. The CDR3 nucleotides read TGTGCCAGCAGTTACGAGCGGTGGAACACCGGGGAGCTGTTTTTT.

This clonotype showed up just a few times. A read error may be the cause here, since a much bigger clone is one base away. This sequence joins TRBV12-3 or TRBV12-4 and TRBJ2-3; the match to TRBD2 covers 9 bases. The CDR3 extends over 13 amino acids. The CDR3 nucleotides read TGTGCCAGCAGGGGGACTAGCAGAGATATGCAGTATTTT. Its translation is CASRGTSRDMQYF.

Turning to this clonotype: An end of the junction differs from the germline gene, which may be a read error. DNA of the CDR3: TGCGCCAGCAGCCAGAAAGCCCTCGGACAGCGGCTAAGCACAGATACGCAGTTTTTT. Amino acid sequence: CASSQKALGQRLSTDTQFF. The rearrangement links TRBV4-1 to TRBJ2-3, with D possibly being TRBD1 (6 bases). CDR3 length equals 19 residues. Germline loops: CDR1 MGHRA, CDR2 YSYEKL.

This clonotype was found a few times. An end of the junction differs from the germline gene, which may be a read error. V usage is TRBV11-2 and J usage is TRBJ1-5; the D is unclear. The CDR3 contains 13 residues. Germline V gene lookup returns CDR1 SGHAT and CDR2 FQNNGV. DNA for the CDR3: TGTGCCAGCAGCTTGGATTATAATCAGCCCCAACATTTT. Its translation: CASSLDYNQPQHF.

CDR3 sequence reads: CSASSTGANTGELFF. CDR3 nucleotide sequence: TGCAGTGCTAGTTCGACGGGAGCGAACACCGGGGAGCTGTTTTTT. The gene calls are TRBV20-1 and TRBJ2-2; weak D call: TRBD2 (6 bases). There are 15 residues in the CDR3. Between the trimmed V and J ends, which lost 3 bases and 0 bases, there was a span of 11 bases. CDR1 and CDR2 (germline): DFQATT, SNEGSKA (reference sequence).

For this clonotype: At one of its ends the junction is not consistent with the germline gene, which may arise from a read error. The chain employs TRBV10-3 and TRBJ2-1; 9 positions agree with TRBD2. Germline V gene sequence: CDR1 ENHRY, CDR2 SYGVKD. The CDR3 runs 18 residues. The CDR3 reads CTISPRGLALPTSNQQFF. CDR3 nucleotides: TGTACCATCAGTCCCCGAGGACTAGCGCTCCCCACCTCCAATCAGCAGTTCTTC.

For this clonotype: The CDR3 carries no conserved terminal phenylalanine or tryptophan, so it likely arises from a read error. The gene calls are TRBV20-1 and TRBJ2-1; D is undetermined. V lost 8 bases and J 1 base, leaving 6 bases between the germline ends. CDR3 length equals 11 residues. CDR1 is DFQATT and CDR2 is SNEGSKA in the germline V gene (reference sequence). In DNA, the CDR3 is TGCAGTCTTAGTTCCTACAATGAGCAGTTCCAC. It encodes CSLSSYNEQFH.

As regards this clonotype: The germline gene is not matched at one end of the junction; a read error may be the cause. The J gene is TRBJ1-2, the V gene TRBV24-1; TRBD1 might be the D (5 bases). The CDR3 consists of 15 residues. The V gene's germline CDR1 is KGHDR and CDR2 SFDVKD. CDR3 in DNA: TGTGCCACCAGTGATTCGGGCAGGGCTGACTATGACTACACCTTC. Its protein is CATSDSGRADYDYTF.

Worth noting for this clonotype: At one boundary the junction diverges from the germline segment, which might be a read error. This chain uses TRBV5-6 with TRBJ2-3; D gene uncertain. The CDR3 has 15 residues. The germline CDR1 and CDR2 sequences are SGHDT and YYEEEE. CDR3 region: CASSLRSHSIDTQYF. In DNA form, the CDR3 reads TGTGCCAGCAGCTTGAGGTCCCATAGCATAGATACGCAGTATTTT.

Regarding this clonotype: The missing conserved phenylalanine or tryptophan at the end of this CDR3 makes a read error likely. V and J are TRBV11-3 and TRBJ2-1; 7 bases agree with TRBD2. Germline lookup yields CDR1 SGHNT and CDR2 YENEEA. The CDR3 spans 17 residues. The DNA for the CDR3 is TGTGCCTGCAGCTTAGAGTTGACTGGCGGGAGTCACAATGAGCAGTTCATC. It encodes CACSLELTGGSHNEQFI.